The next 26 T cell receptor beta chains were all read from a single sample in a study of blood T cell repertoires in COVID-19 (dated by TCRdb to the early 2020s). Library preparation used the immunoSEQ multiplex PCR assay. The clones in this table, taken by TCRdb from immuneACCESS, are in-frame only. Not every clone is retained; where verified, under half of the shortfall comes from an unresolved V gene, and the cause of the rest is unknown. The sample table records around 260,000 clones; around 86% of these occur just once. Clones ranked in the top ten supply around 9.5% of the sample. The sequencing input was peripheral blood. The receptors here all came from a man in his forties who had recovered from COVID-19.

The chain couples TRBV18 to TRBJ1-4, with 9 bases identical to TRBD1. Germline CDR1 KGHSH, CDR2 LQKENI. CDR3 length: 17 residues. V dropped 5 bases and J dropped 2; count of bases not matched to a gene: 9. CDR3 sequence reads: CASSSRTGVSTNEKLFF. CDR3 nucleotides: TGTGCCAGCTCATCGAGGACAGGGGTTTCGACTAATGAAAAACTGTTTTTT.

This chain connects TRBV7-9 to TRBJ2-2, with D unclear. Germline V CDR1 and CDR2: SEHNR, FQNEAQ (reference sequence). V was cut by 7 bases and J by 6 bases, with 18 bases left in between. The CDR3 sequence is 15 residues long. Written as DNA, the CDR3 is TGTGCCAGCAACCATGGGCAAGCTAAGGCCGGGGAGCTGTTTTTT. Translating it yields CASNHGQAKAGELFF.

The chain joins TRBV18 to TRBJ2-5, with a possible D match to TRBD2 (6 bases). V was cut by 3 bases and J by 2 bases, with 10 bases left in between. Germline assignment: CDR1 KGHSH and CDR2 LQKENI. The CDR3 consists of 14 residues. CDR3 region: CASSPGLQQETQYF. CDR3 DNA sequence: TGTGCCAGCTCACCGGGACTTCAACAAGAGACCCAGTACTTC. Full variable domain (missing parts from reference TRBV18 and TRBJ2-5): NAGVMQNPRHLVRRRGQEARLRCSPMKGHSHVYWYRQLPEEGLKFMVYLQKENIIDESGMPKERFSAEFPKEGPSILRIQQVVRGDSAAYFCASSPGLQQETQYFGPGTRLLVL.

The genes are TRBV5-1 and TRBJ2-3; 9 bases map to TRBD2. The CDR3 runs 15 residues. With 1 base clipped from V and 4 bases from J, the junction kept 4 bases outside the gene matches. Germline V CDR1 and CDR2: SGHRS, YFSETQ. The CDR3 sequence: CASSLKIAGADTQYF. The CDR3 DNA is TGCGCCAGCAGCTTGAAGATAGCGGGAGCAGATACGCAGTATTTT.

The chain joins TRBV19 to TRBJ2-2; 7 bases map to TRBD2. V dropped 7 bases and J dropped 0; count of bases not matched to a gene: 14. Germline assignment: CDR1 LNHDA and CDR2 SQIVND (reference sequence). The CDR3 is made up of 18 amino acids. The CDR3 DNA is TGTGCCAGTACTCGACCGGGGGGAGGTATCGCGAACACCGGGGAGCTGTTTTTT. It yields the protein CASTRPGGGIANTGELFF.

This clone was observed a few times. The rearrangement links TRBV7-8 to TRBJ2-3; TRBD1 matches at 9 bases. Germline CDR1 reads SGHVS; CDR2 reads FQNEAQ. Trimming cost V 3 bases and J 4 bases; bases outside gene matches: 14. The CDR3 sequence is 18 residues long. CDR3 in amino acids: CASSFLPQGAGVADTQYF. CDR3 DNA sequence: TGTGCCAGCAGCTTCTTACCACAGGGGGCAGGGGTCGCAGATACGCAGTATTTT. Filled out from reference TRBV7-8 and TRBJ2-3, the complete variable domain reads GAGVSQSPRYKVAKRGQDVALRCDPISGHVSLFWYQQALGQGPEFLTYFQNEAQLDKSGLPSDRFFAERPEGSVSTLKIQRTQQEDSAVYLCASSFLPQGAGVADTQYFGPGTRLTVL.

The rearrangement uses TRBV4-1 and TRBJ1-4; D might be TRBD1 (6 bases). Germline V gives CDR1 MGHRA, CDR2 YSYEKL. This CDR3 has 15 amino acids. Trimming took 4 bases from V and 4 from J, leaving 13 bases between them. In DNA form, the CDR3 reads TGCGCCAGCAGCCCAGAGGGGGGGAGTAATGAAAAACTGTTTTTT. Its protein is CASSPEGGSNEKLFF.

The chain carries TRBV7-2 and TRBJ2-7; D is uncertain. Trimming pared 3 bases from V and 1 base from J, leaving 10 bases between. The CDR3 spans 14 residues. The germline V gene has CDR1 SGHTA and CDR2 FQGNSA. CDR3 bases: TGTGCCAGCAGCTTCAGGCTGAATTCCTACGAGCAGTACTTC. It yields the protein CASSFRLNSYEQYF.

V gene TRBV6-5 combines with J gene TRBJ1-2; D is unresolved. CDR1 is MNHEY, CDR2 SVGAGI, per germline. Trimming cost V 5 bases and J 4 bases, with 8 bases left between them. The CDR3 is made up of 12 amino acids. CDR3 nucleotide sequence: TGTGCCAGCAGTAGCCCCGGCTATGGCTACACCTTC. Its protein is CASSSPGYGYTF.

This chain links TRBV10-2 with TRBJ1-2; TRBD1 matches at 8 bases. Germline CDR1 reads WSHSY; CDR2 reads SAAADI. V dropped 6 bases and J dropped 7; count of bases not matched to a gene: 13. The length of the CDR3 is 15 residues. The chain's CDR3 is CASSLGQGPFSGYTF. The CDR3 nucleotides are TGCGCCAGCAGCCTTGGACAGGGCCCATTCTCTGGCTACACCTTC.

The V and J genes are TRBV7-2 and TRBJ1-6; unclear D gene. The V gene's germline CDR1 is SGHTA and CDR2 FQGNSA. V lost 1 base to trimming and J lost 3 bases, with 10 bases between them. There are 16 residues in the CDR3. The CDR3 here is CASSLGAGRYNSPLHF. CDR3 coding DNA: TGTGCCAGCAGCTTAGGGGCAGGCCGCTATAATTCACCCCTCCACTTT.

The chain combines TRBV30 with TRBJ2-5, with 8 positions matching TRBD2. The ends lost 5 bases at V and 5 bases at J; junction bases unmatched: 7. Germline CDR1 GTSNPN, CDR2 SVGIG (reference sequence). The CDR3 totals 13 residues. The CDR3 coding sequence is TGTGCCTGGGGACAGACTAGCGTGGAGACCCAGTACTTC. This gives the protein CAWGQTSVETQYF.

V is TRBV12-1 and J is TRBJ2-3; the D call in the table, TRBD2, was not verified against the DNA. TRBV12-1 is a documented pseudogene. There are 17 residues in the CDR3. The CDR3 spells CASSFGSSGRATDTQYF. CDR3 nucleotide sequence: TGTGCCAGCAGCTTTGGGTCTAGCGGGAGGGCCACAGATACGCAGTATTTT.

This sequence joins TRBV5-1 and TRBJ2-7; tentatively, D is TRBD2 (6 bases). CDR1 and CDR2 (germline): SGHRS, YFSETQ. The CDR3 spans 15 residues. Trimming stripped 0 bases from V and 5 bases from J, with 15 bases between. The chain's CDR3 is CASSLVTGANDEQYF. The CDR3 DNA follows: TGCGCCAGCAGCTTGGTCACGGGAGCAAACGACGAGCAGTACTTC.

This chain links TRBV10-3 with TRBJ1-1; possibly TRBD1 for D (5 bases). V lost 4 bases and J 8 bases, leaving 5 bases between the germline ends. CDR1 and CDR2 from the germline V gene are ENHRY and SYGVKD. The length of the CDR3 is 10 residues. CDR3 in amino acids: CAISGQEAFF. The CDR3 DNA reads as TGTGCCATCAGTGGACAGGAAGCTTTCTTT.

The chain is built from TRBV3-1 (or the pseudogene TRBV3-2) and TRBJ2-7, with 7 nucleotides matching TRBD2. The CDR3 has 14 amino acids. With V trimmed by 0 bases and J by 1 base, 0 bases remained unmatched. The germline CDR1 and CDR2 sequences are LGHDT and YNNKEL (reference sequence). This CDR3 reads CASSQEGGSYEQYF. Written as DNA, the CDR3 is TGTGCCAGCAGCCAAGAGGGAGGGTCCTACGAGCAGTACTTC.

The chain employs TRBV12-3 or TRBV12-4 and TRBJ2-7; possible D gene TRBD1, 6 bases. The CDR3 totals 13 residues. V was trimmed by 2 bases and J by 4 bases, leaving 9 bases between them. CDR3 in amino acids: CASSLWQGYEQYF. The CDR3 DNA is TGTGCCAGCAGTTTATGGCAGGGGTACGAGCAGTACTTC.

The gene calls are TRBV5-6 and TRBJ2-3; possible D gene TRBD1, 5 bases. In germline, CDR1 is SGHDT, CDR2 YYEEEE. The CDR3 spans 15 residues. Trimming left V 2 bases short and J 6 bases short, with 16 bases between. The CDR3 sequence is CASSFLLLGDDTQYF. In DNA form, the CDR3 reads TGTGCCAGCAGCTTCCTGCTTCTAGGGGATGATACGCAGTATTTT.

The chain recombines TRBV4-3 with TRBJ2-3; 10 bases match TRBD2. This CDR3 contains 17 residues. CDR1 is LGHNA, CDR2 YSLEER, per germline. V shed 4 bases and J 6 bases; nucleotides not matched to a gene: 13. The chain's CDR3 is CASSRGRSGGVGDTQYF. The CDR3 DNA reads as TGCGCCAGCAGCCGAGGAAGGAGCGGGGGGGTGGGCGATACGCAGTATTTT.

V is TRBV6-5 and J is TRBJ2-7, with TRBD1 matching 10 bases. J lost 2 bases, V lost 5 bases, and 3 bases had no gene match. Germline values: CDR1 MNHEY, CDR2 SVGAGI. CDR3 length equals 14 residues. The CDR3, as DNA: TGTGCCAGCAGTCGACAGGGGGCTCCCTACGAGCAGTACTTC. This codes for CASSRQGAPYEQYF.

The chain joins TRBV7-3 to TRBJ2-1; TRBD2 agrees at 8 bases. The CDR3 has 16 residues. V was clipped by 5 bases and J by 4 bases; unmatched bases: 10. The V gene's germline CDR1 is SGHTA and CDR2 FQGTGA. In DNA form, the CDR3 reads TGTGCCAGCAGCCGAATAGCGGGGCTAGCGTACAATGAGCAGTTCTTC. The encoded protein is CASSRIAGLAYNEQFF. Full variable domain (rest looked up from reference TRBV7-3 and TRBJ2-1): GAGVSQTPSNKVTEKGKYVELRCDPISGHTALYWYRQSLGQGPEFLIYFQGTGAADDSGLPNDRFFAVRPEGSVSTLKIQRTERGDSAVYLCASSRIAGLAYNEQFFGPGTRLTVL.

This rearrangement joins TRBV5-4 to TRBJ2-4, with 13 bases matching TRBD2. J gave up 0 bases and V 3 bases, and 6 bases lay outside the gene matches. The germline gives CDR1 SGHNT, CDR2 YYREEE (reference sequence). The CDR3 has 18 amino acids. The CDR3 bases are TGTGCCAGCAGCTGGACTAGCGGGGGCGCCCTAGCCAAAAACATTCAGTACTTC. It encodes CASSWTSGGALAKNIQYF.

The chain links TRBV6-5 to TRBJ2-7, with 7 nucleotides matching TRBD2. With V trimmed by 5 bases and J by 3 bases, 4 bases remained unmatched. CDR3 size: 13 residues. Germline V lookup: CDR1 MNHEY, CDR2 SVGAGI. The CDR3 coding sequence is TGTGCCAGCAGTCGGGGGGACCACTACGAGCAGTACTTC. Its translation: CASSRGDHYEQYF.

The V gene is TRBV18, the J gene TRBJ2-1, with a possible D match to TRBD1 (6 bases). In germline, CDR1 is KGHSH, CDR2 LQKENI. This CDR3 is 18 amino acids long. Trimming pared 5 bases from V and 0 bases from J, leaving 20 bases between. In nucleotides, the CDR3 is TGTGCCAGCTCATCGCTATCCGGGACACCTTCCTCCTACAATGAGCAGTTCTTC. It specifies CASSSLSGTPSSYNEQFF.

The rearrangement uses TRBV19 and TRBJ1-2; a weak D match, TRBD1 (6 bases). CDR1 is LNHDA, CDR2 SQIVND, per germline (reference sequence). The V end was cut by 5 bases, the J end by 4 bases, with 20 bases between. CDR3 length: 16 amino acids. CDR3 protein: CASSYPPGQPPYGYTF. The CDR3 DNA follows: TGTGCCAGTAGTTATCCCCCTGGACAGCCGCCCTATGGCTACACCTTC.

The chain couples TRBV19 to TRBJ2-7; 10 bases align to TRBD2. CDR1 and CDR2 from the germline V gene are LNHDA and SQIVND (reference sequence). The CDR3 is 15 residues long. V shed 4 bases, J shed 2 bases, and the junction held 5 bases outside the gene matches. The CDR3 nucleotides read TGTGCCAGTAGTACTAGCGGGAGAATCCCCTACGAGCAGTACTTC. It codes for CASSTSGRIPYEQYF.